This T cell receptor (beta chain) is from a study of T cell changes during pregnancy in multiple sclerosis. Using immunoSEQ multiplex PCR, the repertoire was profiled, and TCRdb retains in-frame clones only, with some absent. The sample includes approximately 61,000 clones, approximately 90% seen only once; the top ten take about 3.7%. CDR1 is MNHNS, CDR2 SASEGT, per germline. The CDR3 extends over 18 amino acids. V was pared by 1 base and J by 1 base, with 17 bases between. Sequenced material: peripheral blood, taken after pregnancy. The TCR originated in a female donor in good health, enrolled as a control in a pregnancy study. The rearrangement joins TRBV6-1 to TRBJ2-1; D is possibly TRBD1 (5 bases). The CDR3 nucleotides read TGTGCCAGCAGTGAAGTGGACCAGGGTGACCCTTCCTACAATGAGCAGTTCTTC. Translating it yields CASSEVDQGDPSYNEQFF.